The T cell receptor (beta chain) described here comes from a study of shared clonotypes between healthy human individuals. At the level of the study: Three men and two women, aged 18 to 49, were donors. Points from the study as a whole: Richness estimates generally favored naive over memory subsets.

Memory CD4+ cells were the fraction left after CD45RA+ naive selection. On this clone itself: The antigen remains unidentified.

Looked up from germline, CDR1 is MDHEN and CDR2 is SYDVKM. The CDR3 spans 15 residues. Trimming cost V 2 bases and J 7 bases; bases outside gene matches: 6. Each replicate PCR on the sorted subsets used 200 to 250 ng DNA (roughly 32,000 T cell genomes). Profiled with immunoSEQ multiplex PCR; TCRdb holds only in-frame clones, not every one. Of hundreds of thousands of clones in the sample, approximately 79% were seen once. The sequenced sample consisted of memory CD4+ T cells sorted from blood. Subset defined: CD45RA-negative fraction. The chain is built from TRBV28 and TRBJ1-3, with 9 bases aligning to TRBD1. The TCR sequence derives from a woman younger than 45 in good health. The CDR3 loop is CASSLPGTGYNTIYF. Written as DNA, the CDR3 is TGTGCCAGCAGTTTACCCGGGACAGGGTACAACACCATATATTTT.